The clone carrying this T cell receptor (beta chain) was seen a handful of times. The antigen is not known. Germline V lookup: CDR1 SEHNR, CDR2 FQNEAQ (reference sequence). CDR3 length: 17 amino acids. V shed 4 bases, J shed 6 bases, and the junction held 9 bases outside the gene matches. The entry originates in a study of T cell repertoires in cytomegalovirus infection. Across the whole study: Carrying CMV and the relevant HLA type showed in public TCR beta signatures. General observations from the study: Ex vivo responses were dominated by HLA-C-restricted CMV-specific TCR beta clonotypes.

Via MiXCR, TCRdb re-called the reads, giving one row per CDR3 protein. The sample has around 200,000 distinct CDR3 sequences; 38% are singletons. V usage is TRBV7-9 and J usage is TRBJ1-4; 12 nucleotides agree with TRBD1. The receptor's source is a human donor in good health (CMV status not recorded). Some clones in this sample may be carry-over from other donors' samples. Sequencing used CD8+ T cells from cultured PBMCs, obtained from culture after CMV antigen stimulation. CDR3 sequence: CASSYSRDRGRHEKLFF. The CDR3 region has the DNA TGTGCCAGCAGCTACTCCCGGGACAGGGGGCGCCATGAAAAACTGTTTTTT.